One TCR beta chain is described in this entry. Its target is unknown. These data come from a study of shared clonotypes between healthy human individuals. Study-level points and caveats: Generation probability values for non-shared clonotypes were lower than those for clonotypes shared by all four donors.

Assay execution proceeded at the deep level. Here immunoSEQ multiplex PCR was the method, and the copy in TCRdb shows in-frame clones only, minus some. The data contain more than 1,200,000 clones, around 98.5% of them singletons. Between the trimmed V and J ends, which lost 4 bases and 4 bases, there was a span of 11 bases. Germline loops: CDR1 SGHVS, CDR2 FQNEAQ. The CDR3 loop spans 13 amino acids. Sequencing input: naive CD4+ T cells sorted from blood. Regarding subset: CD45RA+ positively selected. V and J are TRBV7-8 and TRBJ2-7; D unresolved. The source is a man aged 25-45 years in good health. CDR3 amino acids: CASSSPQVYEQYF. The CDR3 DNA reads TGTGCCAGCAGCTCCCCCCAGGTTTACGAGCAGTACTTC.